The next 21 T cell receptor beta chains were all read from a single sample in a study of CD8+ T cells in alopecia areata (dated by TCRdb to the late 2010s). Libraries were made using the immunoSEQ multiplex PCR assay. To provide template for TCR sequencing, every sample had RNA extracted and reverse transcribed into cDNA. TCRdb's version of the immuneACCESS table is confined to in-frame rearrangements and falls short of the full clone set. An unresolved V gene accounts for under half of the shortfall where checked; the remainder is of unknown origin. This sample lists 100,000 to 150,000 clones; almost 50% were detected once. The leading ten clones occupy 18% of the sample. Reading the label with the study, this specimen's time point is: baseline before oral tofacitinib. This sample comprised CD8+ T cells sorted from blood, obtained at week 0. These receptor sequences come from a human donor with alopecia areata.

V is TRBV25-1 and J is TRBJ1-6; D is unresolved. V was pared by 5 bases and J by 0 bases, with 8 bases between. The CDR3 contains 15 residues. CDR1 is MGHDK, CDR2 SYGVNS, per germline. The CDR3 spells CASSYQSSYNSPLHF. CDR3 sequence (DNA): TGTGCCAGCAGTTACCAGAGCTCCTATAATTCACCCCTCCACTTT.

V and J are TRBV4-1 and TRBJ1-4; D is perhaps TRBD1 (6 bases). V gave up 2 bases and J gave up 5 bases, with 15 bases separating them. Germline V gene lookup returns CDR1 MGHRA and CDR2 YSYEKL. The CDR3 is 16 amino acids. The CDR3 here is CASSQRSRTENEKLFF. The CDR3 bases are TGCGCCAGCAGCCAAAGATCTAGGACAGAAAATGAAAAACTGTTTTTT.

The gene calls are TRBV29-1 and TRBJ1-1, with D hard to call. The CDR3 consists of 11 residues. CDR1 and CDR2 (germline): SQVTM, ANQGSEA. Trimming stripped 6 bases from V and 4 bases from J, with 9 bases between. CDR3 sequence: CSVALGTEAFF. The CDR3 bases are TGCAGCGTGGCTTTAGGCACTGAAGCTTTCTTT.

The chain employs TRBV30 and TRBJ2-7; D might be TRBD1 (6 bases). V lost 0 bases to trimming and J lost 3 bases, with 12 bases between them. Germline V gives CDR1 GTSNPN, CDR2 SVGIG (reference sequence). The CDR3 is 14 residues long. Written as DNA, the CDR3 is TGTGCCTGGAGTGTATCTGGGGGCGGCTACGAGCAGTACTTC. It yields the protein CAWSVSGGGYEQYF.

This clone came up a few times. The rearrangement links TRBV29-1 to TRBJ1-2, with TRBD1 as a possible D gene (5 bases). Looked up from germline, CDR1 is SQVTM and CDR2 is ANQGSEA. CDR3 length: 11 residues. The V and J ends lost 5 bases and 6 bases respectively, with 10 bases between them. The CDR3 reads CSVIWGHGYTF. The CDR3 DNA is TGCAGCGTTATATGGGGCCATGGCTACACCTTC.

This chain connects TRBV30 to TRBJ1-1, with D maybe TRBD1 (5 bases). Germline CDR1 reads GTSNPN; CDR2 reads SVGIG (reference sequence). Trimming stripped 0 bases from V and 5 bases from J, with 10 bases between. This CDR3 contains 13 residues. The CDR3 is CAWSVGQGTEAFF. In DNA form, the CDR3 reads TGTGCCTGGAGTGTTGGCCAGGGTACTGAAGCTTTCTTT.

The chain has TRBV5-4 and TRBJ2-3; tentative D call: TRBD2 (5 bases). The germline CDR1 and CDR2 sequences are SGHNT and YYREEE (reference sequence). This CDR3 comprises 13 residues. Trimming pared 5 bases from V and 2 bases from J, leaving 9 bases between. The CDR3 protein is CASSSDFTDTQYF. CDR3 nucleotide sequence: TGTGCCAGCAGTTCGGACTTCACAGATACGCAGTATTTT.

V and J are TRBV5-6 and TRBJ1-2, with 7 bases that match TRBD1. The length of the CDR3 is 11 residues. Trimming cost V 3 bases and J 11 bases; bases outside gene matches: 4. CDR1 SGHDT and CDR2 YYEEEE come from the germline V gene. CDR3 in DNA: TGTGCCAGCAGCTCGGGACAGCCTTACACCTTC. It translates to CASSSGQPYTF.

This rearrangement joins TRBV29-1 to TRBJ1-1; a weak D match, TRBD1 (5 bases). This CDR3 has 12 amino acids. Germline CDR1 and CDR2: SQVTM and ANQGSEA. V dropped 6 bases and J dropped 6 bases, with 14 bases sitting between them. The DNA for the CDR3 is TGCAGCGTCGGCGGGGGAGTCCCTGAAGCTTTCTTT. It codes for CSVGGGVPEAFF.

The chain uses TRBV11-2 and TRBJ1-5; weak D call: TRBD1 (5 bases). V lost 5 bases to trimming and J lost 0 bases, with 11 bases between them. The CDR3 has 15 residues. CDR1 is SGHAT, CDR2 FQNNGV, per germline. The CDR3 region has the DNA TGTGCCAGCAGCCAAGACAGTGATAGCAATCAGCCCCAGCATTTT. The encoded protein is CASSQDSDSNQPQHF. The variable domain in full, with the rest retrieved from reference TRBV11-2 and TRBJ1-5, is EAGVAQSPRYKIIEKRQSVAFWCNPISGHATLYWYQQILGQGPKLLIQFQNNGVVDDSQLPKDRFSAERLKGVDSTLKIQPAKLEDSAVYLCASSQDSDSNQPQHFGDGTRLSIL.

The chain has TRBV7-6 and TRBJ2-2; no clear D gene. V shed 8 bases and J shed 5 bases, with 3 bases lying between them. This CDR3 region has 10 residues. The V gene's germline CDR1 is SGHVS and CDR2 FNYEAQ. The CDR3 spells CASPTGELFF. The CDR3 region has the DNA TGTGCCAGCCCGACCGGGGAGCTGTTTTTT.

Concerning this clone: Additional DNA sequences in this sample encode the identical CDR3. The V call is TRBV30, the J call TRBJ2-7; perhaps D is TRBD1 or TRBD2 (5 bases each). Germline V lookup: CDR1 GTSNPN, CDR2 SVGIG (reference sequence). The CDR3 is 13 amino acids. V lost 1 base and J 3 bases, leaving 10 bases between the germline ends. The CDR3 loop reads CAWSGGQGYEQYF. DNA of the CDR3: TGTGCCTGGAGTGGAGGGCAGGGCTACGAGCAGTACTTC.

V usage is TRBV13 and J usage is TRBJ2-1, with D unclear. Trimming took off 2 bases at V and 10 bases at J, with 12 bases between the two ends. CDR3 length: 13 amino acids. Germline V gives CDR1 PRHDT, CDR2 FYEKMQ (reference sequence). The CDR3 loop reads CASSLTGIGEQFF. The CDR3 bases are TGTGCCAGCAGCTTAACCGGTATTGGCGAGCAGTTCTTC.

In its sample, this clone was seen many times. The V gene is TRBV16, the J gene TRBJ2-1; D possibly corresponds to TRBD2 (5 bases). The germline V gene has CDR1 KGHSY and CDR2 FQNENV. The CDR3 is 14 residues long. Trimming took off 1 base at V and 7 bases at J, with 11 bases between the two ends. The CDR3 here is CASSQWVPGNEQFF. The CDR3, as DNA: TGTGCCAGCAGCCAATGGGTTCCGGGGAATGAGCAGTTCTTC.

The gene calls are TRBV19 and TRBJ2-7, with 10 bases matching TRBD1. The CDR3 contains 14 residues. From germline, CDR1 is LNHDA and CDR2 SQIVND (reference sequence). The V segment lost 11 bases and the J segment 7 bases; nucleotides outside the gene matches: 14. CDR3 protein: CAWTPGTGVQEQYF. CDR3 nucleotides: TGTGCCTGGACTCCAGGGACAGGGGTTCAGGAGCAGTACTTC. Complete variable domain (other parts from reference TRBV19 and TRBJ2-7): DGGITQSPKYLFRKEGQNVTLSCEQNLNHDAMYWYRQDPGQGLRLIYYSQIVNDFQKGDIAEGYSVSREKKESFPLTVTSAQKNPTAFYLCAWTPGTGVQEQYFGPGTRLTVT.

This rearrangement joins TRBV9 to TRBJ2-3, with D tentatively TRBD1 (5 bases). Trimming stripped 0 bases from V and 1 base from J, with 12 bases between. The CDR3 extends over 16 amino acids. Germline values: CDR1 SGDLS, CDR2 YYNGEE. CDR3 coding DNA: TGTGCCAGCAGCGTAGCGTCAGGGATAGGCACAGATACGCAGTATTTT. Translating it yields CASSVASGIGTDTQYF.

The chain couples TRBV7-9 to TRBJ1-2; tentatively, D is TRBD1 (5 bases). V dropped 4 bases and J dropped 4 bases, with 7 bases sitting between them. This CDR3 has 12 amino acids. CDR1 SEHNR and CDR2 FQNEAQ come from the germline V gene (reference sequence). The CDR3, as DNA: TGTGCCAGCAGCTCCGGGGCCTATGGCTACACCTTC. Translating it yields CASSSGAYGYTF. Full variable domain (remainder filled in from reference TRBV7-9 and TRBJ1-2): DTGVSQNPRHKITKRGQNVTFRCDPISEHNRLYWYRQTLGQGPEFLTYFQNEAQLEKSRLLSDRFSAERPKGSFSTLEIQRTEQGDSAMYLCASSSGAYGYTFGSGTRLTVV.

The V and J genes are TRBV2 and TRBJ1-1, with D possibly being TRBD1 (5 bases). This CDR3 has 14 amino acids. Germline V CDR1 and CDR2: SNHLY, FYNNEI. V lost 2 bases and J lost 5, with 12 bases in between. The CDR3 loop reads CASSEPREGTEAFF. In nucleotides, the CDR3 is TGTGCCAGCAGTGAACCCAGGGAGGGTACTGAAGCTTTCTTT.

V and J are TRBV5-6 and TRBJ1-1; D call uncertain. V lost 4 bases and J 4 bases, leaving 14 bases between the germline ends. Germline CDR1 reads SGHDT; CDR2 reads YYEEEE. The CDR3 is made up of 14 amino acids. DNA for the CDR3: TGTGCCAGCAGCCCGGGGTTGTTGGGCACTGAAGCTTTCTTT. Amino acid sequence: CASSPGLLGTEAFF.

The rearrangement uses TRBV7-6 and TRBJ2-5; 8 nucleotides line up with TRBD2. Unmatched junction bases numbered 13, after V lost 5 bases and J lost 5 bases. The CDR3 sequence is 16 residues long. The V gene's germline CDR1 is SGHVS and CDR2 FNYEAQ. CDR3 DNA sequence: TGTGCCAGCAGCCAAACCCGTCGTGCGGGAGGCGAGACCCAGTACTTC. Protein sequence: CASSQTRRAGGETQYF.

This clone was seen a few times. The gene calls are TRBV7-9 and TRBJ2-1, with D possibly being TRBD1 or TRBD2 (5 bases each). Deletions cut 5 bases from V and 5 bases from J, with 19 bases between. There are 16 residues in the CDR3. Germline V gene data show CDR1 as SEHNR and CDR2 as FQNEAQ (reference sequence). The CDR3 loop is CASSPLPGTSNNEQFF. CDR3 nucleotides: TGTGCCAGCAGCCCTCTACCCGGGACGAGCAACAATGAGCAGTTCTTC. Based on the CDR3 plus reference TRBV7-9 and TRBJ2-1, the full variable domain is DTGVSQNPRHKITKRGQNVTFRCDPISEHNRLYWYRQTLGQGPEFLTYFQNEAQLEKSRLLSDRFSAERPKGSFSTLEIQRTEQGDSAMYLCASSPLPGTSNNEQFFGPGTRLTVL.